These T cell receptor beta chains were read from a single sample in a study of graft-versus-host responses after intestinal transplantation. The antigens these receptors bind are not known. Profiling relied on immunoSEQ multiplex PCR, and the TCRdb table lists in-frame clones only, not all of them. The repertoire has just under 85,000 clones, approximately 90% of them found once; the top ten carry around 7.6%. Sequenced here: unstimulated CD8+ T cells sorted from spleen or lymph node cells, sampled before transplant. The receptors derive from a human donor who was the organ donor for an intestinal transplant. The CDR3 runs from the conserved cysteine through the conserved F or W. The D gene is left open where the match is weak. The size entry is marked missing in some rows and otherwise reads once, few, many or a size class.

D	length	size	V	J	DNA	CDR3
-	15	-	TRBV11-2	TRBJ2-3	TGTGCCAGCAGCTGGGGCCGGTCTAGCACAGATACGCAGTATTTT	CASSWGRSSTDTQYF
-	17	-	TRBV7-9	TRBJ2-3	TGTGCCAGCAGCTCAGACGTCCTACTAACTAGCACAGATACGCAGTATTTT	CASSSDVLLTSTDTQYF
TRBD1	16	once	TRBV6-6	TRBJ1-4	TGTGCCAGCAGTTGGGACAGGGAATGGGCTAATGAAAAACTGTTTTTT	CASSWDREWANEKLFF
-	15	-	TRBV7-9	TRBJ2-7	TGTGCCAGCAGCTTCGACCGGGACTCGGCTTATGAGCAGTACTTC	CASSFDRDSAYEQYF
-	11	-	TRBV7-8	TRBJ2-1	TGTGCCAGCAGCTTAGCATATGAGCAGTTCTTC	CASSLAYEQFF
TRBD1	14	-	TRBV7-8	TRBJ2-1	TGTGCCAGCAGCAACCTTTTTGGGACAGATGAGCAGTTCTTC	CASSNLFGTDEQFF
-	14	-	TRBV25-1	TRBJ2-2	TGTGCCAGCAGTGTTCAAGGGAACACCGGGGAGCTGTTTTTT	CASSVQGNTGELFF
-	15	few	TRBV6-1	TRBJ1-2	TGTGCCAGCAGTGTTACAGGGCCTGGCGTCTATGGCTACACCTTC	CASSVTGPGVYGYTF
-	11	-	TRBV6-1	TRBJ2-1	TGTGCCAGCACAGCTTACAATGAGCAGTTCTTC	CASTAYNEQFF
TRBD2	15	-	TRBV4-2	TRBJ2-7	TGTGCCAGCAGCCAAGGACTAGCGCTTTCCTACGAGCAGTACTTC	CASSQGLALSYEQYF
TRBD1	18	-	TRBV27	TRBJ1-3	TGTGCCAGCAGTCCCTCGGCGGGGAGGGGGCTTACTAAGAACACCATATATTTT	CASSPSAGRGLTKNTIYF
-	15	-	TRBV5-5	TRBJ2-6	TGTGCCAGCAGCAAGACAGACTCTGGGGCCAACGTCCTGACTTTC	CASSKTDSGANVLTF
TRBD1	15	-	TRBV4-1	TRBJ1-2	TGCGCCAGCAGCCTATCGGACAGGGGGCCCTTAGGCTACACCTTC	CASSLSDRGPLGYTF
-	15	-	TRBV13	TRBJ2-1	TGTGCCAGCAGCTATTGGGGGGACGAAGTCAATGAGCAGTTCTTC	CASSYWGDEVNEQFF
TRBD2	18	once	TRBV5-1	TRBJ2-1	TGCGCCAGCAGCTTGGTGAGCGGCGGACTAGCGGGGGTCAATGAGCAGTTCTTC	CASSLVSGGLAGVNEQFF
-	16	-	TRBV7-8	TRBJ2-7	TGTGCCAGCAGCCGAGCAACAAAGGGGATGGACTACGAGCAGTACTTC	CASSRATKGMDYEQYF
TRBD1	14	-	TRBV6-5	TRBJ2-7	TGTGCCAGCAGTGTCCGGGACAGGGAGTACGAGCAGTACTTC	CASSVRDREYEQYF
-	16	-	TRBV15	TRBJ2-2	TGTGCCACCAGCAGAGATCGCCAGGAAGGGATCGGGGAGCTGTTTTTT	CATSRDRQEGIGELFF
-	13	-	TRBV9	TRBJ2-1	TGTGCCAGCAGCGTAGTATCTTATCGTGAGCAGTTCTTC	CASSVVSYREQFF
-	12	-	TRBV6-1	TRBJ2-7	TGTGCCAGCAGTGACCTTACTCCTGGGCAGTACTTC	CASSDLTPGQYF
TRBD2	19	-	TRBV5-3	TRBJ2-2	TGTGCCAGAAGCTCTCGGACAGCTCCGGGACTAGCCTGGGCCGGGGAGCTGTTTTTT	CARSSRTAPGLAWAGELFF
TRBD2	18	-	TRBV11-2	TRBJ2-2	TGTGCCAGCAGTCGAGGACTAGCGGGGGGAACGAACACCGGGGAGCTGTTTTTT	CASSRGLAGGTNTGELFF
-	16	-	TRBV11-2	TRBJ1-2	TGTGCCAGCAGCCCCCGCCGGGGGATACTTAACTATGGCTACACCTTC	CASSPRRGILNYGYTF
TRBD2	19	-	TRBV10-1	TRBJ2-3	TGCGCCAGCAGTGAGGGGAAGGCAGCTAGCGGGAGGTTCACAGATACGCAGTATTTT	CASSEGKAASGRFTDTQYF
-	16	-	TRBV4-1	TRBJ1-1	TGCGCCAGCAGCCAAGATCGGGGAAGTAGAGGAACTGAAGCTTTCTTT	CASSQDRGSRGTEAFF
TRBD1	15	-	TRBV9	TRBJ1-6	TGTGCCAGCAGCGGGCCGATCAGGGGGTATTCACCCCTCCACTTT	CASSGPIRGYSPLHF
-	13	once	TRBV30	TRBJ1-2	TGTGCCTGGACCTGGGGAACTAACTATGGCTACACCTTC	CAWTWGTNYGYTF
TRBD2	16	-	TRBV2	TRBJ2-7	TGTGCCAGCAGTGAAGGTTTCGCGATAGCGGGAGGGGAGCAGTACTTC	CASSEGFAIAGGEQYF
-	15	-	TRBV4-1	TRBJ2-7	TGCGCCAGCAGCCTCCGGGGCGCTGAAACCTACGAGCAGTACTTC	CASSLRGAETYEQYF
-	15	-	TRBV2	TRBJ2-1	TGTGCCAGCAGTGTACAGCCGGAGAGACGCAATGAGCAGTTCTTC	CASSVQPERRNEQFF
TRBD1	18	-	TRBV6-1	TRBJ2-7	TGTGCCAGCAGTGATTCGACAATACCGGGACAGAGAACCTACGAGCAGTACTTC	CASSDSTIPGQRTYEQYF
TRBD2	17	-	TRBV2	TRBJ2-3	TGTGCCAGCAGCCGGACTAGCGGGGGGGCCTCGGCAGATACGCAGTATTTT	CASSRTSGGASADTQYF
-	15	once	TRBV6-1	TRBJ2-1	TGTGCCAGCAGAAAGTATGGGGGGTACGACAATGAGCAGTTCTTC	CASRKYGGYDNEQFF
-	15	-	TRBV6-1	TRBJ2-6	TGTGCCAGCTCTGGGGTCTGGGCAGGGGCCAACGTCCTGACTTTC	CASSGVWAGANVLTF
-	15	-	TRBV5-6	TRBJ2-7	TGTGCCAGCAGCTTGGCGGAGAGGGGTCCGATCGAGCAGTACTTC	CASSLAERGPIEQYF
-	20	-	TRBV5-1	TRBJ2-1	TGCGCCAGCAGCTTAAGACCGCACTATCTTGACAGGATTATATTCAATGAGCAGTTCTTC	CASSLRPHYLDRIIFNEQFF
TRBD2	16	-	TRBV5-4	TRBJ2-3	TGTGCCAGCAGCTTGGAGGCGGGGGGGCCGGCAGATACGCAGTATTTT	CASSLEAGGPADTQYF
TRBD2	15	-	TRBV4-1	TRBJ2-7	TGCGCCAGCAGCAATCCGGGACTAGCTGCCTACGAGCAGTACTTC	CASSNPGLAAYEQYF
TRBD2	15	-	TRBV6-5	TRBJ2-2	TGTGCCAGCACGGGACTAGCGGGGGGGAGCGGGGAGCTGTTTTTT	CASTGLAGGSGELFF
TRBD1	14	-	TRBV7-9	TRBJ2-5	TGTGCCAGCAGCCGGACAGGGGTACGAGAGACCCAGTACTTC	CASSRTGVRETQYF
-	14	medium-sized	TRBV6-5	TRBJ2-7	TGTGCCAGCGGACCGGGTGGTGGGGGCTACGAGCAGTACTTC	CASGPGGGGYEQYF
-	14	once	TRBV19	TRBJ2-5	TGTGCCAGTAGTATAGAGGCGGCACAAGAGACCCAGTACTTC	CASSIEAAQETQYF
-	15	-	TRBV10-2	TRBJ2-1	TGCGCCAGCAGTGCGGGCCGTAGCTCCTACAATGAGCAGTTCTTC	CASSAGRSSYNEQFF
-	15	-	TRBV6-1	TRBJ1-5	TGTGCCAGCAGTGACCTGTGGGGGCCGATTCAGCCCCAGCATTTT	CASSDLWGPIQPQHF
TRBD2	16	-	TRBV11-3	TRBJ2-1	TGTGCCAGCAGCCCCTGGACTAGCGGGTGGTACAATGAGCAGTTCTTC	CASSPWTSGWYNEQFF
-	15	-	TRBV29-1	TRBJ2-1	TGCAGCGTCCAGGGGGGCTCCCTCCTATGCAATGAGCAGTTCTTC	CSVQGGSLLCNEQFF
TRBD1	17	-	TRBV19	TRBJ2-6	TGTGCCAGTAGTTGGGGACAGCTTATCTCTGGGGCCAACGTCCTGACTTTC	CASSWGQLISGANVLTF
-	10	-	TRBV6-5	TRBJ2-1	TGTGCCTGCGGTGGTATTGAGCAGTTCTTC	CACGGIEQFF
-	12	-	TRBV29-1	TRBJ1-2	TGCAGCGTTTTGGGGGCGCAAGATGGCTACACCTTC	CSVLGAQDGYTF
TRBD1	14	-	TRBV27	TRBJ1-6	TGTGCCAGCAGTTATGGGACAGGGGATTCACCCCTCCACTTT	CASSYGTGDSPLHF
TRBD2	15	-	TRBV18	TRBJ2-1	TGTGCCAGCTCATCACTAGCGGGAGTGATCAATGAGCAGTTCTTC	CASSSLAGVINEQFF
TRBD2	16	-	TRBV11-2	TRBJ2-1	TGTGCCAGCAGCTTAGATCGGTTTAGCGGGAACAATGAGCAGTTCTTC	CASSLDRFSGNNEQFF
-	16	-	TRBV6-6	TRBJ2-1	TGTGCCAGCAGTTACTCGAAACAGGATTCCTACAATGAGCAGTTCTTC	CASSYSKQDSYNEQFF
-	16	-	TRBV27	TRBJ2-7	TGTGCCAGCAGTTTATCTGGGGGGAGGCCCTCCTACGAGCAGTACTTC	CASSLSGGRPSYEQYF
TRBD1	16	-	TRBV9	TRBJ1-4	TGCGCCAGCAGCGTAGGCATGGGGACAGAGAATGAAAAACTGTTTTTT	CASSVGMGTENEKLFF
-	15	-	TRBV7-3	TRBJ2-3	TGTGCCAGCAGCTTATTTGGGGGAAAAACAGATACGCAGTATTTT	CASSLFGGKTDTQYF
TRBD1	15	-	TRBV6-5	TRBJ2-7	TGTGCCAGCATCCCCTCCGGGACAGGTACCTACGAGCAGTACTTC	CASIPSGTGTYEQYF
-	16	-	TRBV7-7	TRBJ2-3	TGTGCTAGCAGCTTATCTGAGTCGTCAAGCACAGATACGCAGTATTTT	CASSLSESSSTDTQYF
TRBD2	18	-	TRBV4-1	TRBJ2-7	TGCGCCAGCAGCCCGCCCGGTAGCGGGAGCTTGAGCCCCTACGAGCAGTACTTC	CASSPPGSGSLSPYEQYF
-	15	few	TRBV19	TRBJ1-3	TGTGCCAGTAGTCCAGACGGCTCATCTGGAAACACCATATATTTT	CASSPDGSSGNTIYF